This T cell receptor (beta chain) was captured in a study of blood T cell repertoires in COVID-19. Background on the study: The United States, Italy and Spain provided the acute and convalescent COVID-19 samples.

CDR3 length: 15 amino acids. The V and J ends lost 3 bases and 0 bases, in that order; junction bases with no gene match: 4. CDR1 is SGHRS, CDR2 YFSETQ, per germline. The data were produced by immunoSEQ multiplex PCR, yet TCRdb's version contains in-frame clones alone and is incomplete. The data show over 110,000 clones, over 70% seen once. The sample comprised PBMCs or T cells enriched from blood (not recorded which). V is TRBV5-1 and J is TRBJ2-3; TRBD1 matches at 7 bases. The sequence was collected from a man aged 50 to 59 in a cohort exposed to, infected with or recovered from COVID-19 (not recorded which). The CDR3 sequence: CASSWTGLSTDTQYF. DNA of the CDR3: TGCGCCAGCAGCTGGACAGGACTTAGCACAGATACGCAGTATTTT.